The clone carrying this T cell receptor beta chain was seen more than once but under ten times. Trimming at V came to 5 bases and at J to 4 bases, leaving 7 bases not matched to a gene. This CDR3 is built from 17 residues. Germline V gives CDR1 SGHTA, CDR2 FQGTGA. This sample's time point: sample taken at primary tumor resection. The donor group consisted of over 60 patients who had untreated, early-stage non-small cell lung cancer. The input material, whole RNA from tumor, nontumor lung or frozen PBMC, was sequenced unsorted. This sample was taken from a study of spatial heterogeneity in lung cancer. A distinct unique molecular identifier was carried by each TCR cDNA molecule. Each CDR3 protein is one row after TCRdb ran MiXCR on the 5' RACE reads. The data hold approximately 40,000 distinct CDR3 sequences, with 6.5% to 9% observed a single time.

The TCR originated in a male donor with early-stage non-small cell lung cancer. The input for sequencing was PBMCs, taken at surgery. The chain carries TRBV7-3 and TRBJ2-6, with 11 bases identical to TRBD1. The CDR3 coding sequence is TGTGCCAGCAGCCTCGGACAGGGGGCGCAGGGGGCCAACGTCCTGACTTTC. Encoded protein: CASSLGQGAQGANVLTF.